What follows are 18 T cell receptor beta chains derived from one specimen sequenced in a study of identifying expanded T cells in peripheral blood. Measured with immunoSEQ multiplex PCR; TCRdb has only the in-frame clones, and not every one. This repertoire shows about 90,000 clones, 88% found once; its top ten account for around 5.9%. The source material was blood. Receptors were obtained from a person aged 18 to 75 in good health.

The chain combines TRBV29-1 with TRBJ1-4; no reliable D call. Trimming cost V 4 bases and J 7 bases, with 16 bases left between them. CDR3 size: 14 residues. Germline CDR1 is SQVTM and CDR2 is ANQGSEA. The CDR3 protein is CSVGFGSRPEKLFF. The CDR3 nucleotides are TGCAGCGTTGGGTTTGGGTCTCGTCCTGAAAAACTGTTTTTT.

The chain uses TRBV30 and TRBJ2-5; no firm D call. The CDR3 runs 11 residues. V lost 3 bases to trimming and J lost 3 bases, with 5 bases between them. Germline CDR1 is GTSNPN and CDR2 is SVGIG (reference sequence). The CDR3 sequence is CAWSPKETQYF. DNA for the CDR3: TGTGCCTGGAGCCCTAAAGAGACCCAGTACTTC.

CDR3 sequence reads: CASSLEPGGQETQYF. The CDR3 nucleotides read TGCGCCAGCAGCTTGGAACCGGGTGGCCAAGAGACCCAGTACTTC. The chain is built from TRBV5-1 and TRBJ2-5; D gene uncertain. This CDR3 comprises 15 residues. The germline CDR1 and CDR2 sequences are SGHRS and YFSETQ. The ends were cut back, 0 bases at V and 1 base at J, with 10 bases in the middle.

The chain couples TRBV6-1 to TRBJ2-7; 9 nucleotides align to TRBD1. Germline V gene sequence: CDR1 MNHNS, CDR2 SASEGT. The CDR3 loop spans 12 amino acids. V lost 10 bases and J lost 2; bases outside the gene matches: 3. CDR3 bases: TGTGCCAACAGGGGGCCTCCCTACGAGCAGTACTTC. Its protein product is CANRGPPYEQYF.

The chain uses TRBV18 and TRBJ1-2, with TRBD1 as a possible D gene (6 bases). Trimming took off 8 bases at V and 5 bases at J, with 12 bases between the two ends. CDR3 length: 12 amino acids. Germline CDR1 KGHSH, CDR2 LQKENI. CDR3 sequence: CASRQVPYGYTF. CDR3 DNA: TGTGCCAGCCGACAGGTTCCTTATGGCTACACCTTC.

This sequence joins TRBV5-1 and TRBJ1-1; 7 bases are shared with TRBD1. Germline values: CDR1 SGHRS, CDR2 YFSETQ. V was clipped by 0 bases and J by 11 bases; unmatched bases: 4. The CDR3 extends over 12 amino acids. The CDR3 nucleotides are TGCGCCAGCAGCTTGGAGGGGGCAGGTGCTTTCTTT. It is translated as CASSLEGAGAFF.

This clone was detected only a few times. The chain links TRBV7-2 to TRBJ1-2; D might be TRBD1 (5 bases). The V gene lost 0 bases and the J gene lost 4 bases, with 15 bases spanning the gap. There are 16 residues in the CDR3. Per germline, CDR1 SGHTA and CDR2 FQGNSA. The CDR3 bases are TGTGCCAGCAGCTTAGCTTCCGACAGCTTTATCTATGGCTACACCTTC. Amino acid sequence: CASSLASDSFIYGYTF.

The chain combines TRBV14 with TRBJ2-3, with 7 nucleotides matching TRBD2. Trimming cost V 2 bases and J 3 bases; bases outside gene matches: 5. The CDR3 is 15 residues long. In germline, CDR1 is SGHDN, CDR2 FVKESK. DNA of the CDR3: TGTGCCAGCAGCCAAAGGCGGGGGTCGACAGATACGCAGTATTTT. It is translated as CASSQRRGSTDTQYF.

The chain employs TRBV7-9 and TRBJ2-7, with D perhaps assigned TRBD1 or TRBD2 (5 bases each). The CDR3 is 15 residues long. The germline gives CDR1 SEHNR, CDR2 FQNEAQ (reference sequence). The V end was cut by 2 bases, the J end by 3 bases, with 14 bases between. CDR3 residues: CASSLIRDGDYEQYF. CDR3 nucleotides: TGTGCCAGCAGCTTAATCAGGGACGGAGACTACGAGCAGTACTTC.

The chain carries TRBV6-5 and TRBJ1-2; D is possibly TRBD1 (6 bases). The germline CDR1 and CDR2 sequences are MNHEY and SVGAGI. V was trimmed by 2 bases and J by 2 bases, leaving 6 bases between them. This CDR3 spans 13 amino acids. The CDR3 DNA sequence: TGTGCCAGCAGTTACACAGGGAACTATGGCTACACCTTC. This gives the protein CASSYTGNYGYTF.

The chain carries TRBV30 and TRBJ2-1; 11 bases fit TRBD2. Germline loops: CDR1 GTSNPN, CDR2 SVGIG (reference sequence). J gave up 6 bases and V 2 bases, and 6 bases lay outside the gene matches. The CDR3 consists of 15 residues. The CDR3 nucleotides read TGTGCCTGGAGTCCCCTAGCGGGAGGTGGCAATGAGCAGTTCTTC. It specifies CAWSPLAGGGNEQFF.

This clone showed up just once. The chain is built from TRBV20-1 and TRBJ1-1; D is unclear. The length of the CDR3 is 11 residues. V lost 3 bases and J lost 8, with 10 bases in between. Germline lookup yields CDR1 DFQATT and CDR2 SNEGSKA (reference sequence). This chain's CDR3 is CSASYGEEAFF. CDR3 nucleotides: TGCAGTGCTAGTTATGGCGAAGAAGCTTTCTTT.

The chain recombines TRBV14 with TRBJ1-2; 12 nucleotides align to TRBD1. With V trimmed by 5 bases and J by 7 bases, 8 bases remained unmatched. CDR3 length: 15 amino acids. CDR1 is SGHDN and CDR2 is FVKESK in the germline V gene. The CDR3 here is CASSKGGQGAPGYTF. CDR3 nucleotides: TGTGCCAGCAGCAAAGGGGGACAGGGGGCCCCTGGCTACACCTTC.

J is TRBJ1-1 and V is TRBV5-1; D is uncertain. Germline V CDR1 and CDR2: SGHRS, YFSETQ. The CDR3 extends over 15 amino acids. V was pared by 0 bases and J by 1 base, with 10 bases between. The CDR3 region has the DNA TGCGCCAGCAGCTTGGCCACCTTGGGGAACACTGAAGCTTTCTTT. It encodes CASSLATLGNTEAFF.

V gene TRBV5-6 combines with J gene TRBJ2-7; perhaps TRBD1 as D (5 bases). Trimming took 2 bases from V and 0 from J, leaving 9 bases between them. The CDR3 is 14 residues long. The germline V gene has CDR1 SGHDT and CDR2 YYEEEE. Written as DNA, the CDR3 is TGTGCCAGCAGCTTAACCAGGGACTCCTACGAGCAGTACTTC. It is translated as CASSLTRDSYEQYF.

V is TRBV15 and J is TRBJ2-7, with D possibly being TRBD2 (5 bases). The CDR3 sequence is 14 residues long. CDR1 and CDR2 from the germline V gene are LNHNV and YYDKDF (reference sequence). V lost 2 bases, J lost 2 bases, and 10 bases lay in between. The CDR3 DNA follows: TGTGCCACCAGCAGATCCAGCGGAACCTACGAGCAGTACTTC. Its translation: CATSRSSGTYEQYF.

The chain employs TRBV7-6 and TRBJ1-5, with unresolved D. This CDR3 spans 16 amino acids. Germline lookup yields CDR1 SGHVS and CDR2 FNYEAQ. V lost 1 base to trimming and J lost 2 bases, with 12 bases between them. The CDR3 DNA reads as TGTGCCAGCAGCTTAGAGGGAGGGTTGGGCAATCAGCCCCAGCATTTT. This translates into CASSLEGGLGNQPQHF. The full variable domain, its missing parts supplied by reference TRBV7-6 and TRBJ1-5, is GAGVSQSPRYKVTKRGQDVALRCDPISGHVSLYWYRQALGQGPEFLTYFNYEAQQDKSGLPNDRFSAERPEGSISTLTIQRTEQRDSAMYRCASSLEGGLGNQPQHFGDGTRLSIL.

The chain joins TRBV30 to TRBJ2-2; 10 bases align to TRBD2. V was clipped by 2 bases and J by 5 bases; unmatched bases: 8. Germline CDR1 GTSNPN, CDR2 SVGIG (reference sequence). The CDR3 has 16 residues. The CDR3 here is CAWSPSGRVQTGELFF. In DNA form, the CDR3 reads TGTGCCTGGAGTCCTAGCGGGAGAGTTCAGACCGGGGAGCTGTTTTTT.